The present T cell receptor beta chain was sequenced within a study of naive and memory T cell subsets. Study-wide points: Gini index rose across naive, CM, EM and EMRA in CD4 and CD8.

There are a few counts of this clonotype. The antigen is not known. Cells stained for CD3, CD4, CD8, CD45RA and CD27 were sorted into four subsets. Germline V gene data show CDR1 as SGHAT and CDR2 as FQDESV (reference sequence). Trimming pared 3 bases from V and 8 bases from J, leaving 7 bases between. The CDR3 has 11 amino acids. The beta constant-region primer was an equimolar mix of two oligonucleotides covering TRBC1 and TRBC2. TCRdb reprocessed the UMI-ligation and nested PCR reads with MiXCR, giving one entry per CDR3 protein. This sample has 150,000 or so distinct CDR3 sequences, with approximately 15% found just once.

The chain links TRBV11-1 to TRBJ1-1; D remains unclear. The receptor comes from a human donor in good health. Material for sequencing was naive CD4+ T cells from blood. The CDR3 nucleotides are TGTGCCAGCAGCTTCGGGAGAGAAGCTTTCTTT. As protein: CASSFGREAFF.